This T cell receptor (beta chain) is from a study of tissue T cells after allogeneic stem cell transplantation. A remark on this clone: Gene names denote mouse genes. The read ends 1 residue shy of where the CDR3 ends; the end is completed using the germline J gene. Other DNA sequences of this sample code for an identical CDR3.

Time point reported: mouse harvest day 14 after allogeneic transplant. Each mouse received 10^7 T-cell-depleted marrow cells plus 10^6 splenic CD5+ T cells by tail vein. Sequenced by immunoSEQ multiplex PCR; TCRdb stores in-frame clones only, minus some. The sample records some 7,900 clones, 35% to 40% being singletons. Germline V gene data show CDR1 as KGHPV and CDR2 as FQNQEV (reference sequence). Trimming took 2 bases from V and 0 from J, leaving 3 bases between them. The CDR3 spans 13 residues. The TCR sequence derives from a female BALB/c mouse given C57BL/6 T cells with graft-versus-host disease after an allogeneic hematopoietic cell transplant. The rearrangement uses TRBV26 and TRBJ2-5; D not certain. Sequencing input: skin. The covered CDR3 bases are TGTGCCAGCAGTCTGGGAAACCAAGACACCCAGTAC. Protein product: CASSLGNQDTQY. The complete CDR3 reads CASSLGNQDTQYF. The whole variable domain, remainder taken from reference TRBV26 and TRBJ2-5, is NSKVIQTPRYLVKGQGQKAKMRCIPEKGHPVVFWYQQNKNNEFKFLINFQNQEVLQQIDMTEKRFSAECPSNSPCSLEIQSSEAGDSALYLCASSLGNQDTQYFGPGTRLLVL.